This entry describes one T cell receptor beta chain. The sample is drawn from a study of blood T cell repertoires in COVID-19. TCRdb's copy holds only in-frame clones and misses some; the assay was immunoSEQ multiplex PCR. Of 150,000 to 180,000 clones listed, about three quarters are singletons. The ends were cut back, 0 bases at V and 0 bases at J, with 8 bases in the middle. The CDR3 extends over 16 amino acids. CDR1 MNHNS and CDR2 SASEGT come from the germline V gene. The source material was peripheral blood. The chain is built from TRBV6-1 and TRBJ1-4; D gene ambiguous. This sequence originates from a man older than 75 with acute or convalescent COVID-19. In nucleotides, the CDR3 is TGTGCCAGCAGTGAAGCGGGCCTGACAACTAATGAAAAACTGTTTTTT. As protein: CASSEAGLTTNEKLFF.